This entry lists 13 T cell receptor beta chains sequenced from one sample in a study of Ad26.COV2.S vaccination and SARS-CoV-2 variants. Here immunoSEQ multiplex PCR was the method, and the copy in TCRdb shows in-frame clones only, minus some. The repertoire holds more than 300,000 clones, approximately 86% seen once, with roughly a tenth in the top ten. Sample treatment: some 20 received Ad26.COV2.S at low or high dose, single or two shots; roughly five received placebo; per-sample allocation not given. Day 63 after the first vaccine or placebo injection was the time point for sampling. The sequencing here drew on peripheral blood, taken in a trial of Ad26.COV2.S vaccine versus placebo. The receptors were gathered from a person aged 18 to 59 who received the Ad26.COV2.S COVID-19 vaccine or a placebo.

The chain recombines TRBV28 with TRBJ2-1, with 7 bases matching TRBD1. This CDR3 comprises 14 residues. V shed 3 bases, J shed 4 bases, and the junction held 3 bases outside the gene matches. CDR1 is MDHEN, CDR2 SYDVKM, per germline. The CDR3 here is CASSLGTAYNEQFF. The CDR3 nucleotides are TGTGCCAGCAGTTTGGGGACAGCGTACAATGAGCAGTTCTTC.

Worth noting for this clone: Other DNA sequences within the sample encode an identical CDR3. The chain joins TRBV7-2 to TRBJ1-1; D is possibly TRBD1 (5 bases). V lost 4 bases and J lost 5, with 11 bases in between. This CDR3 has 13 amino acids. CDR1 and CDR2 (germline): SGHTA, FQGNSA. The CDR3 sequence is CASSSQGSTEAFF. CDR3 sequence (DNA): TGTGCCAGCAGCTCCCAGGGTAGTACTGAAGCTTTCTTT.

The J gene is TRBJ2-1, the V gene TRBV7-9, with 11 nucleotides matching TRBD2. Looked up from germline, CDR1 is SEHNR and CDR2 is FQNEAQ (reference sequence). Trimming cost V 5 bases and J 5 bases; bases outside gene matches: 14. The CDR3 totals 18 residues. The chain's CDR3 is CASSPESQTSGENNEQFF. The CDR3, as DNA: TGTGCCAGCAGCCCGGAGTCCCAGACTAGCGGGGAGAACAATGAGCAGTTCTTC.

This chain connects TRBV7-8 to TRBJ2-1; D unclear. This CDR3 contains 14 residues. Deletions cut 1 base from V and 9 bases from J, with 13 bases between. CDR1 SGHVS and CDR2 FQNEAQ come from the germline V gene. In DNA form, the CDR3 reads TGTGCCAGCAGCTTAGATCCAGTCAGTATTGAGCAGTTCTTC. Translating it yields CASSLDPVSIEQFF.

This chain connects TRBV4-1 to TRBJ2-2; D is unresolved. V was pared by 4 bases and J by 4 bases, with 13 bases between. The CDR3 has 15 residues. The germline CDR1 and CDR2 sequences are MGHRA and YSYEKL. The CDR3 DNA reads TGCGCCAGCAGCCCTACCACAACCACCACCGGGGAGCTGTTTTTT. Translated: CASSPTTTTTGELFF.

V is TRBV28 and J is TRBJ1-3; TRBD1 matches at 8 bases. The CDR3 runs to 20 residues. Germline CDR1 MDHEN, CDR2 SYDVKM. Unmatched junction bases numbered 15, after V lost 2 bases and J lost 0 bases. The CDR3 reads CASSLGPRETGDDSGNTIYF. The CDR3 nucleotides read TGTGCCAGCAGTTTAGGCCCCCGAGAGACAGGGGACGACTCTGGAAACACCATATATTTT.

This chain connects TRBV20-1 to TRBJ1-2; D remains unclear. This CDR3 is 10 amino acids long. V lost 0 bases and J 6 bases, leaving 2 bases between the germline ends. Germline V gene sequence: CDR1 DFQATT, CDR2 SNEGSKA (reference sequence). CDR3 coding DNA: TGCAGTGCTAGAGATGATGGCTACACCTTC. Its translation is CSARDDGYTF.

This chain uses TRBV7-7 with TRBJ2-3; D gene uncertain. There are 15 residues in the CDR3. Trimming took 5 bases from V and 3 from J, leaving 15 bases between them. Looked up from germline, CDR1 is SSHAT and CDR2 is FNYEAQ (reference sequence). The CDR3 reads CASSLGGVTTDTQYF. DNA for the CDR3: TGTGCCAGCAGCCTGGGTGGAGTAACAACAGATACGCAGTATTTT.

This clone has a single count. The CDR3 loop reads CASSQEPSGNYNEQFF. The CDR3 nucleotides are TGTGCCAGCAGCCAAGAGCCTAGCGGGAACTACAATGAGCAGTTCTTC. The gene calls are TRBV3-1 (or the pseudogene TRBV3-2) and TRBJ2-1; the match to TRBD2 covers 9 bases. V gave up 0 bases and J gave up 3 bases; unmatched junction bases: 3. This CDR3 spans 16 amino acids. Germline CDR1 LGHDT, CDR2 YNNKEL (reference sequence).

The chain joins TRBV4-1 to TRBJ2-1; 8 bases are a match to TRBD2. CDR3 length equals 15 residues. The germline V gene encodes CDR1 MGHRA and CDR2 YSYEKL. Germline trimming cut 1 base from V and 6 bases from J; bases unmatched to any gene: 5. The CDR3 reads CASSQVGREGNEQFF. DNA for the CDR3: TGCGCCAGCAGCCAAGTAGGCCGGGAGGGCAATGAGCAGTTCTTC.

The rearrangement joins TRBV4-3 to TRBJ2-2, with 10 bases fitting TRBD1. The CDR3 is 14 residues long. With V trimmed by 0 bases and J by 10 bases, 2 bases remained unmatched. Germline CDR1 reads LGHNA; CDR2 reads YSLEER. The CDR3 DNA is TGCGCCAGCAGCCAAGAGACAGGGGGCGTGGAGCTGTTTTTT. The encoded protein is CASSQETGGVELFF.

This clone was counted at least ten times. The rearrangement uses TRBV19 and TRBJ2-6; D is unresolved. The CDR3 length is 13 residues. In germline, CDR1 is LNHDA, CDR2 SQIVND (reference sequence). V dropped 6 bases and J dropped 3 bases, with 6 bases sitting between them. CDR3 nucleotides: TGTGCCAGTAGCTGGGATGGGGCCAACGTCCTGACTTTC. Encoded protein: CASSWDGANVLTF.

J is TRBJ2-7 and V is TRBV10-3; TRBD2 matches 7 bases. Looked up from germline, CDR1 is ENHRY and CDR2 is SYGVKD. CDR3 size: 14 residues. Germline trimming cut 7 bases from V and 2 bases from J; bases unmatched to any gene: 8. CDR3 sequence: CAIKSGAGPYEQYF. The DNA for the CDR3 is TGTGCCATCAAAAGTGGAGCGGGACCCTACGAGCAGTACTTC.